What follows are 27 T cell receptor beta chains derived from one specimen sequenced in a study of regulatory T cells in long-lasting Graves disease. Arm-PCR of CDR3 regions and iRepertoire HTBI primers were the basis on which TCR beta libraries were built. TCRdb recomputed calls from the multiplex PCR reads with MiXCR, one row per CDR3 protein. Among around 400,000 distinct CDR3 sequences listed, 21% were seen once. Time point here: persistent/refractory GD, antithyroid drugs over 5 years with positive TRAb. Isolated PBMC RNA provided the starting material for the TCR library. Sample: peripheral blood mononuclear cells (PBMCs), taken when the disease was refractory, from a patient treated with antithyroid drugs. The receptors here all came from a female donor with Graves disease.

This clonotype occurred many times. The chain uses TRBV7-8 and TRBJ1-3; D remains unclear. The CDR3 totals 14 residues. V gave up 2 bases and J gave up 4 bases, with 9 bases separating them. Germline V gives CDR1 SGHVS, CDR2 FQNEAQ. The CDR3 sequence: CASSLSMRGNTIYF. For the CDR3, the DNA is TGTGCCAGCAGCTTATCGATGAGAGGAAACACCATATATTTT.

In regard to this clonotype: The DNA is left out, because the CDR3 cannot be placed on it with certainty; the CDR3 is given as TCRdb lists it. The V call is TRBV2, the J call TRBJ1-1; no DNA check was done on the table's D call, TRBD1. Germline V gene lookup returns CDR1 SNHLY and CDR2 FYNNEI. The CDR3 length equals 20 residues, ends included. The CDR3 loop is CASSFSGYEQYFGPGTEAFF.

Many counts were recorded for this clonotype. The V gene is TRBV28, the J gene TRBJ2-6; 7 bases align to TRBD1. This CDR3 region has 16 residues. Germline CDR1 is MDHEN and CDR2 is SYDVKM. The ends lost 6 bases at V and 4 bases at J; junction bases unmatched: 9. The CDR3 sequence: CASSPAQGYGANVLTF. Here the CDR3 DNA reads TGTGCCAGCAGCCCCGCACAGGGGTACGGGGCCAACGTCCTGACTTTC.

This clonotype was seen repeatedly, ten times or more. This chain links TRBV11-1 with TRBJ2-5; D ambiguous. CDR1 and CDR2 from the germline V gene are SGHAT and FQDESV (reference sequence). This CDR3 contains 12 residues. V was pared by 4 bases and J by 4 bases, with 7 bases between. The CDR3 DNA follows: TGTGCCAGCAGCTCCTCCCGAGAGACCCAGTACTTC. This encodes CASSSSRETQYF.

This clonotype came up a few times. The chain uses TRBV18 and TRBJ2-4; D possibly corresponds to TRBD1 (7 bases). Germline values: CDR1 KGHSH, CDR2 LQKENI. This CDR3 comprises 15 residues. V shed 0 bases and J shed 7 bases, with 13 bases lying between them. CDR3 loop: CASSPPQGGYNIQYF. Written as DNA, the CDR3 is TGTGCCAGCTCACCACCTCAGGGGGGATACAACATTCAGTACTTC.

At least ten counts were recorded for this clonotype. The chain links TRBV27 to TRBJ1-1; TRBD1 is a possible D gene (5 bases). V was cut by 6 bases and J by 6 bases, with 8 bases left in between. This CDR3 is built from 11 residues. Germline CDR1 MNHEY, CDR2 SMNVEV (reference sequence). CDR3 DNA sequence: TGTGCCAGCAGCCGGGGGGCTGAAGCTTTCTTT. It is translated as CASSRGAEAFF.

This clonotype came up many times. The chain carries TRBV27 and TRBJ2-7, with TRBD2 matching over 7 bases. The V segment lost 2 bases and the J segment 2 bases; nucleotides outside the gene matches: 3. The CDR3 is 14 amino acids. Germline V lookup: CDR1 MNHEY, CDR2 SMNVEV (reference sequence). In DNA form, the CDR3 reads TGTGCCAGCAGTTTAAAAGCGGGGACCTACGAGCAGTACTTC. Protein product: CASSLKAGTYEQYF.

As regards this clonotype: One base away lies a much larger clone, so this may be a sequencing read error. This sequence joins TRBV28 and TRBJ1-2; D uncertain. The CDR3 spans 12 residues. Germline loops: CDR1 MDHEN, CDR2 SYDVKM. V lost 5 bases and J lost 6, with 10 bases in between. The CDR3 region is CASSITFHGYTF. CDR3 in DNA: TGTGCCAGCAGTATAACTTTCCATGGCTACACCTTC.

A few counts support this clonotype. The V call is TRBV19, the J call TRBJ1-1; D uncertain. The CDR3 is 14 residues long. V lost 7 bases to trimming and J lost 1 base, with 13 bases between them. Germline CDR1 is LNHDA and CDR2 is SQIVND (reference sequence). The CDR3 reads CASTTTGPNTEAFF. The CDR3 nucleotides read TGTGCCAGTACCACTACGGGTCCGAACACTGAAGCTTTCTTT.

This clonotype was picked up many times. In DNA, the CDR3 is TGTGCCAGCAGCTTAGGCAGCTCCTATAATTCACCCCTCCACTTT. Protein: CASSLGSSYNSPLHF. The V and J genes are TRBV7-2 and TRBJ1-6, with D hard to call. This CDR3 region has 15 residues. Germline CDR1 and CDR2: SGHTA and FQGNSA. Trimming removed 1 base at V and 0 bases at J, with 4 bases between.

This clonotype was seen repeatedly, ten times or more. V is TRBV20-1 and J is TRBJ2-5; TRBD2 agrees at 9 bases. This CDR3 contains 14 residues. The V gene's germline CDR1 is DFQATT and CDR2 SNEGSKA (reference sequence). V gave up 1 base and J gave up 2 bases; unmatched junction bases: 2. This CDR3 reads CSARATSGQETQYF. The CDR3 region has the DNA TGCAGTGCTAGAGCGACTAGCGGACAAGAGACCCAGTACTTC.

This clonotype has ten or more counts. The CDR3: CASSPRGAGQGEQYF. CDR3 DNA: TGTGCCAGCAGCCCGCGGGGGGCGGGACAGGGGGAGCAGTACTTC. The chain joins TRBV6-1 to TRBJ2-7; TRBD1 matches at 10 bases. In germline, CDR1 is MNHNS, CDR2 SASEGT. V shed 6 bases and J 7 bases; nucleotides not matched to a gene: 12. The CDR3 extends over 15 amino acids.

At least ten counts were recorded for this clonotype. The chain carries TRBV7-2 and TRBJ2-7; tentative D call: TRBD1 (6 bases). CDR3 size: 14 residues. Deletions cut 5 bases from V and 3 bases from J, with 14 bases between. Per germline, CDR1 SGHTA and CDR2 FQGNSA. CDR3 region: CASSAPGHSYEQYF. As DNA, the CDR3 is TGTGCCAGCAGCGCCCCGGGACACAGCTACGAGCAGTACTTC.

The chain couples TRBV20-1 to TRBJ2-7, with a possible D match to TRBD1 (6 bases). The ends were cut back, 4 bases at V and 7 bases at J, with 17 bases in the middle. Germline V lookup: CDR1 DFQATT, CDR2 SNEGSKA (reference sequence). The CDR3 is made up of 13 amino acids. In nucleotides, the CDR3 is TGCAGTGCTAAACCCGGGCCAAGGGGGGAGCAGTACTTC. Encoded protein: CSAKPGPRGEQYF.

This clonotype was seen a handful of times. The V call is TRBV12-3 or TRBV12-4, the J call TRBJ1-5; D is uncertain. This CDR3 has 13 amino acids. Trimming removed 2 bases from V and 6 bases from J, with 8 bases in between. This CDR3 reads CASSLKLGQPQHF. In DNA form, the CDR3 reads TGTGCCAGCAGTTTAAAATTGGGTCAGCCCCAGCATTTT.

A note on this clonotype: Just one base apart from a much larger clone, this may be a read error. The chain joins TRBV6-4 to TRBJ2-1; 14 bases align to TRBD2. Per germline, CDR1 MRHNA and CDR2 SNTAGT. The ends lost 5 bases at V and 10 bases at J; junction bases unmatched: 10. There are 16 residues in the CDR3. This CDR3 is CASSFGLAGGTYEQFF. As DNA, the CDR3 is TGTGCCAGCAGTTTCGGACTAGCGGGAGGAACCTACGAGCAGTTCTTC.

This clonotype was counted ten times or more. The V call is TRBV29-1, the J call TRBJ1-1, with unresolved D. The V gene lost 3 bases and the J gene lost 7 bases, with 12 bases spanning the gap. The CDR3 consists of 12 residues. Germline values: CDR1 SQVTM, CDR2 ANQGSEA. CDR3 residues: CSVDGQTGEAFF. The CDR3 coding sequence is TGCAGCGTTGATGGGCAGACGGGTGAAGCTTTCTTT.

This clonotype was observed a few times. The rearrangement joins TRBV3-1 to TRBJ2-5; 11 bases are a match to TRBD2. This CDR3 has 17 residues. Germline CDR1 reads LGHDT; CDR2 reads YNNKEL (reference sequence). V dropped 0 bases and J dropped 2; count of bases not matched to a gene: 5. CDR3: CASSQDLGLAAQETQYF. The CDR3 nucleotides read TGTGCCAGCAGCCAAGATTTGGGACTAGCGGCTCAAGAGACCCAGTACTTC.

J is TRBJ1-5 and V is TRBV20-1; D not certain. V was shortened by 1 base and J by 1 base, with 8 bases between the two germline ends. Germline lookup yields CDR1 DFQATT and CDR2 SNEGSKA (reference sequence). This CDR3 contains 14 residues. The CDR3 sequence is CSARGEQSNQPQHF. The CDR3 bases are TGCAGTGCTAGAGGAGAACAAAGCAATCAGCCCCAGCATTTT.

The gene calls are TRBV2 and TRBJ2-3; a weak D match, TRBD1 (6 bases). The ends were cut back, 4 bases at V and 0 bases at J, with 11 bases in the middle. CDR1 and CDR2 from the germline V gene are SNHLY and FYNNEI. CDR3 size: 15 residues. CDR3 residues: CASSVLGASTDTQYF. CDR3 sequence (DNA): TGTGCCAGCAGTGTTTTGGGGGCTAGCACAGATACGCAGTATTTT.

This clonotype was observed a handful of times. The chain is built from TRBV18 and TRBJ2-3; D might be TRBD1 (5 bases). The CDR3 spans 13 residues. Trimming pared 1 base from V and 12 bases from J, leaving 14 bases between. Germline loops: CDR1 KGHSH, CDR2 LQKENI. CDR3 in amino acids: CASSPREPRVQYF. The CDR3 bases are TGTGCCAGCTCACCACGAGAACCCAGGGTCCAGTATTTT.

This chain uses TRBV13 with TRBJ1-2, with 10 bases identical to TRBD1. CDR3 length: 14 amino acids. Trimming removed 5 bases from V and 7 bases from J; junction bases left unmatched: 7. Per the germline V gene, CDR1 is PRHDT and CDR2 is FYEKMQ (reference sequence). This CDR3 reads CASSLGTGAAGYTF. CDR3 nucleotides: TGTGCCAGCAGCCTGGGGACAGGGGCGGCTGGCTACACCTTC. Combining the CDR3 with reference TRBV13 and TRBJ1-2 gives the whole variable domain AAGVIQSPRHLIKEKRETATLKCYPIPRHDTVYWYQQGPGQDPQFLISFYEKMQSDKGSIPDRFSAQQFSDYHSELNMSSLELGDSALYFCASSLGTGAAGYTFGSGTRLTVV.

The V gene is TRBV4-2, the J gene TRBJ2-5; perhaps TRBD2 as D (5 bases). This CDR3 spans 14 amino acids. Deletions cut 1 base from V and 2 bases from J, with 8 bases between. The V gene's germline CDR1 is LGHNA and CDR2 YNFKEQ. In DNA, the CDR3 is TGTGCCAGCAGCCAAGGGACTGGACAAGAGACCCAGTACTTC. Its protein product is CASSQGTGQETQYF.

This clonotype was detected only a few times. The chain is built from TRBV29-1 and TRBJ2-7; D unresolved. V was pared by 5 bases and J by 1 base, with 12 bases between. The CDR3 totals 13 residues. In germline, CDR1 is SQVTM, CDR2 ANQGSEA. The CDR3 spells CSVTRTESYEQYF. The DNA of the CDR3 is TGCAGCGTTACCCGGACGGAATCCTACGAGCAGTACTTC.

The V and J genes are TRBV28 and TRBJ2-1, with D possibly matching TRBD2 (6 bases). The CDR3 extends over 13 amino acids. The V gene's germline CDR1 is MDHEN and CDR2 SYDVKM. V lost 6 bases to trimming and J lost 12 bases, with 18 bases between them. In DNA form, the CDR3 reads TGTGCCAGCAGCCCGGGGGACGCCCGACCGCAGTTCTTC. Translated: CASSPGDARPQFF.

This clonotype occurred many times. The chain employs TRBV11-3 and TRBJ1-1; no firm D call. Per the germline V gene, CDR1 is SGHNT and CDR2 is YENEEA. This CDR3 region has 13 residues. V gave up 6 bases and J gave up 4 bases, with 12 bases separating them. CDR3 bases: TGTGCCAGCAGTCGCTCGGGAGGCACTGAAGCTTTCTTT. Protein: CASSRSGGTEAFF. Full variable domain (outside the CDR3, taken from reference TRBV11-3 and TRBJ1-1): EAGVVQSPRYKIIEKKQPVAFWCNPISGHNTLYWYLQNLGQGPELLIRYENEEAVDDSQLPKDRFSAERLKGVDSTLKIQPAELGDSAVYLCASSRSGGTEAFFGQGTRLTVV.

The CDR3 protein is CASMRDTPYYEQYF. Here the CDR3 DNA reads TGTGCCAGCATGCGGGACACACCTTACTACGAGCAGTACTTC. This chain links TRBV6-1 with TRBJ2-7, with D perhaps assigned TRBD1 or TRBD2 (6 bases each). The CDR3 contains 14 residues. Germline CDR1 is MNHNS and CDR2 is SASEGT. Between the trimmed V and J ends, which lost 7 bases and 3 bases, there was a span of 16 bases.